This passage covers 5 T cell receptor beta chains from one sample sequenced in a study of blood T cell repertoires in COVID-19. This table comes from immunoSEQ multiplex PCR, and its TCRdb copy is limited to in-frame clones, with some not included. This sample has roughly 100,000 clones, with roughly nine tenths found just once. What was sequenced was peripheral blood. These receptors were obtained from a man aged 45-60 years in a cohort sampled during active COVID-19.

This chain connects TRBV6-5 to TRBJ2-7, with D maybe TRBD1 (6 bases). V gave up 6 bases and J gave up 2 bases, with 14 bases separating them. CDR1 is MNHEY and CDR2 is SVGAGI in the germline V gene. The CDR3 runs 14 residues. The CDR3 DNA follows: TGTGCCAGCAGACAACTAACAGGGACCTACGAGCAGTACGTC. Translation gives CASRQLTGTYEQYV.

The rearrangement links TRBV20-1 to TRBJ2-5, with D possibly matching TRBD2 (5 bases). Trimming pared 7 bases from V and 5 bases from J, leaving 11 bases between. Germline V gene sequence: CDR1 DFQATT, CDR2 SNEGSKA (reference sequence). The CDR3 covers 11 residues. The CDR3 is CSERGSETQYF. CDR3 in DNA: TGCAGTGAGCGAGGGAGCGAGACCCAGTACTTC.

The chain combines TRBV27 with TRBJ2-1; 10 nucleotides match TRBD1. The CDR3 is made up of 16 amino acids. Germline V CDR1 and CDR2: MNHEY, SMNVEV (reference sequence). The V gene end was trimmed by 5 bases and the J gene end by 5 bases; junction bases not matched to a gene: 9. CDR3 amino acids: CASSTPGQGIDNEQFF. For the CDR3, the DNA is TGTGCCAGCAGTACACCGGGACAGGGGATTGACAATGAGCAGTTCTTC.

The genes are TRBV5-5 and TRBJ1-5; TRBD1 aligns across 11 bases. The germline V gene has CDR1 SGHKS and CDR2 YYEKEE (reference sequence). The CDR3 is 16 residues long. V gave up 4 bases and J gave up 4 bases; unmatched junction bases: 7. Here the CDR3 reads CASSVGQGALNQPQHF. The CDR3 DNA sequence: TGTGCCAGCAGCGTAGGACAGGGGGCTTTGAATCAGCCCCAGCATTTT.

This chain uses TRBV5-1 with TRBJ2-1; 8 bases agree with TRBD2. This CDR3 has 15 residues. Per the germline V gene, CDR1 is SGHRS and CDR2 is YFSETQ. The V segment lost 2 bases and the J segment 4 bases; nucleotides outside the gene matches: 5. The CDR3 bases are TGCGCCAGCAGCTTAACTAGCGGACCTTACAATGAGCAGTTCTTC. Its protein product is CASSLTSGPYNEQFF. Full variable domain (rest looked up from reference TRBV5-1 and TRBJ2-1): KAGVTQTPRYLIKTRGQQVTLSCSPISGHRSVSWYQQTPGQGLQFLFEYFSETQRNKGNFPGRFSGRQFSNSRSEMNVSTLELGDSALYLCASSLTSGPYNEQFFGPGTRLTVL.